This T cell receptor (beta chain) was obtained from a study of T cells in Graves' hyperthyroidism and ophthalmopathy. The blood specimen was taken at initial hyperthyroidism diagnosis, before any ophthalmopathy symptoms. From RNA transcripts, TCR beta CDR3 regions were amplified. Researchers ran a first-round RT-PCR on the TCR CDR3 using the HTBI primer set. Using its own MiXCR run on the multiplex PCR reads, TCRdb lists one record per CDR3 protein. The table lists around 700,000 distinct CDR3 sequences, over 15% of them singletons. This CDR3 is built from 11 residues. Deletions cut 9 bases from V and 6 bases from J, with 12 bases between. The germline CDR1 and CDR2 sequences are SGHAT and FQNNGV. This clonotype was counted ten times or more.

This receptor was obtained from a woman aged 45 to 65 with Graves' hyperthyroidism that later progressed to Graves' ophthalmopathy. Sequencing was done on a sample of blood. The chain employs TRBV11-2 and TRBJ2-7, with a weak D call TRBD2 (5 bases). Here the CDR3 DNA reads TGTGCCAGTGGCTTAGGAGGCGAGCAGTACTTC. Amino acids: CASGLGGEQYF.